These 27 T cell receptor beta chains were sequenced from one sample in a study of shared clonotypes between healthy human individuals. Produced via immunoSEQ multiplex PCR; TCRdb's table is partial and in-frame only. This sample has about 980,000 clones, with approximately 80% found just once. What was sequenced was memory CD4+ T cells sorted from blood. Specified subset: CD45RA-negative fraction. The receptor set was obtained from a man in his late teens or twenties in good health.

The chain has TRBV18 and TRBJ1-5, with TRBD1 matching over 8 bases. V shed 8 bases and J 2 bases; nucleotides not matched to a gene: 8. Germline V gives CDR1 KGHSH, CDR2 LQKENI. The CDR3 is 15 amino acids. For the CDR3, the DNA is TGTGCCAGCCGGGGGGACAGGTTCCGCAATCAGCCCCAGCATTTT. It encodes CASRGDRFRNQPQHF.

For this clone: The junction does not match germline at one end; this may be a read error. This chain joins TRBV7-9 and TRBJ2-7, with D tentatively TRBD1 (6 bases). CDR1 is SEHNR, CDR2 FQNEAQ, per germline (reference sequence). The CDR3 contains 16 residues. CDR3 sequence reads: CASSLATLRGHPVENF. The CDR3 bases are TGTGCCAGCAGCCTCGCTACCCTCCGGGGACACCCCGTGGAGAACTTC.

The rearrangement joins TRBV5-1 to TRBJ1-4; D ambiguous. CDR1 and CDR2 (germline): SGHRS, YFSETQ. V was trimmed by 1 base and J by 0 bases, leaving 4 bases between them. This CDR3 is 14 amino acids long. CDR3 residues: CASSLWPTNEKLFF. The DNA of the CDR3 is TGCGCCAGCAGCTTGTGGCCAACTAATGAAAAACTGTTTTTT.

This clone appeared a few times. The chain has TRBV29-1 and TRBJ2-4; 7 bases are a match to TRBD2. With V trimmed by 1 base and J by 2 bases, 2 bases remained unmatched. Germline loops: CDR1 SQVTM, CDR2 ANQGSEA. The CDR3 loop spans 14 amino acids. CDR3: CSVEASGTKNIQYF. The CDR3 DNA follows: TGCAGCGTTGAAGCCAGCGGGACCAAAAACATTCAGTACTTC.

This clone has only a few counts. J is TRBJ1-2 and V is TRBV2; D remains ambiguous. This CDR3 is built from 12 residues. Deletions cut 5 bases from V and 1 base from J, with 5 bases between. Germline CDR1 is SNHLY and CDR2 is FYNNEI. The CDR3 spells CASSPLNYGYTF. The CDR3 DNA sequence: TGTGCCAGCAGTCCCCTTAACTATGGCTACACCTTC. Full variable domain (rest looked up from reference TRBV2 and TRBJ1-2): EPEVTQTPSHQVTQMGQEVILRCVPISNHLYFYWYRQILGQKVEFLVSFYNNEISEKSEIFDDQFSVERPDGSNFTLKIRSTKLEDSAMYFCASSPLNYGYTFGSGTRLTVV.

This chain links TRBV5-6 with TRBJ1-2, with a weak D call TRBD1 (6 bases). Germline values: CDR1 SGHDT, CDR2 YYEEEE. The CDR3 has 13 residues. V was shortened by 4 bases and J by 4 bases, with 11 bases between the two germline ends. The CDR3 region is CASSLQGPYGYTF. The CDR3 DNA follows: TGTGCCAGCAGCCTACAGGGTCCCTATGGCTACACCTTC.

The J gene is TRBJ2-3, the V gene TRBV7-2, with TRBD2 as a possible D gene (5 bases). There are 14 residues in the CDR3. Germline V lookup: CDR1 SGHTA, CDR2 FQGNSA. V was trimmed by 3 bases and J by 4 bases, leaving 11 bases between them. CDR3 in amino acids: CASSLDSTADTQYF. The CDR3 region has the DNA TGTGCCAGCAGCTTGGACTCGACCGCAGATACGCAGTATTTT. Based on the CDR3 plus reference TRBV7-2 and TRBJ2-3, the full variable domain is GAGVSQSPSNKVTEKGKDVELRCDPISGHTALYWYRQSLGQGLEFLIYFQGNSAPDKSGLPSDRFSAERTGGSVSTLTIQRTQQEDSAVYLCASSLDSTADTQYFGPGTRLTVL.

In this sample, this clone turned up a few times. The chain has TRBV7-9 and TRBJ2-7, with no clear D. The V gene lost 4 bases and the J gene lost 0 bases, with 10 bases spanning the gap. CDR1 is SEHNR, CDR2 FQNEAQ, per germline (reference sequence). CDR3 length equals 14 residues. In DNA form, the CDR3 reads TGTGCCAGCAGCTCTTTAGCCAGCTCCTACGAGCAGTACTTC. Protein: CASSSLASSYEQYF.

CDR3 amino acids: CAIKGGNGYTF. CDR3 coding DNA: TGTGCCATCAAAGGGGGGAATGGCTACACCTTC. The V call is TRBV10-3, the J call TRBJ1-2; a possible D gene is TRBD1 (6 bases). Germline-derived CDR1 and CDR2 are ENHRY and SYGVKD. The V gene lost 7 bases and the J gene lost 6 bases, with 9 bases spanning the gap. The CDR3 loop spans 11 amino acids.

Comments on this clone: In the same sample, other DNA sequences code for this CDR3. V usage is TRBV5-1 and J usage is TRBJ2-5; D call uncertain. The V gene lost 0 bases and the J gene lost 2 bases, with 5 bases spanning the gap. The CDR3 has 13 amino acids. CDR1 SGHRS and CDR2 YFSETQ come from the germline V gene. The CDR3 region has the DNA TGCGCCAGCAGCTTGGTGGGACAAGAGACCCAGTACTTC. Protein: CASSLVGQETQYF.

The rearrangement uses TRBV19 and TRBJ1-1; D call uncertain. The germline CDR1 and CDR2 sequences are LNHDA and SQIVND (reference sequence). V was pared by 3 bases and J by 0 bases, with 11 bases between. The CDR3 sequence is 15 residues long. The CDR3 is CASSIPEGLNTEAFF. CDR3 nucleotide sequence: TGTGCCAGTAGTATTCCGGAGGGCTTGAACACTGAAGCTTTCTTT.

V usage is TRBV6-6 and J usage is TRBJ1-4; possible D gene TRBD1, 5 bases. V was clipped by 8 bases and J by 4 bases, with 20 bases between them. Germline lookup yields CDR1 MNHNY and CDR2 SVGAGI (reference sequence). This CDR3 is built from 16 residues. CDR3 amino acids: CASLLSGVGGNEKLFF. The CDR3 DNA sequence: TGTGCCAGCCTCCTATCGGGTGTCGGGGGTAATGAAAAACTGTTTTTT.

The chain uses TRBV18 and TRBJ2-7; the D is unclear. Germline V gene lookup returns CDR1 KGHSH and CDR2 LQKENI. V was cut by 0 bases and J by 3 bases, with 12 bases left in between. CDR3 size: 15 residues. CDR3 sequence: CASSPPGPRNYEQYF. The CDR3 DNA sequence: TGTGCCAGCTCACCACCCGGACCCAGGAACTACGAGCAGTACTTC.

The CDR3 DNA reads as TGTGCCAGCAGTCAAGGACAGACAACTAATGAAAAACTGTTTTTT. Encoded protein: CASSQGQTTNEKLFF. This chain links TRBV27 with TRBJ1-4, with D perhaps TRBD1 (6 bases). V shed 5 bases and J shed 0 bases, with 10 bases lying between them. The V gene's germline CDR1 is MNHEY and CDR2 SMNVEV (reference sequence). The CDR3 extends over 15 amino acids. The full variable domain, rest sourced from reference TRBV27 and TRBJ1-4, is EAQVTQNPRYLITVTGKKLTVTCSQNMNHEYMSWYRQDPGLGLRQIYYSMNVEVTDKGDVPEGYKVSRKEKRNFPLILESPSPNQTSLYFCASSQGQTTNEKLFFGSGTQLSVL.

The chain is built from TRBV5-8 and TRBJ1-2, with D possibly matching TRBD1 (5 bases). CDR1 SGHTS and CDR2 YDEGEE come from the germline V gene. V was shortened by 0 bases and J by 2 bases, with 8 bases between the two germline ends. This CDR3 region has 14 residues. This CDR3 is CASSLGQLNYGYTF. In DNA form, the CDR3 reads TGTGCCAGCAGCTTGGGACAGTTAAACTATGGCTACACCTTC.

The rearrangement joins TRBV28 to TRBJ1-2; no firm D call. CDR3 length: 14 amino acids. Germline V lookup: CDR1 MDHEN, CDR2 SYDVKM. V dropped 2 bases and J dropped 3 bases, with 10 bases sitting between them. DNA for the CDR3: TGTGCCAGCAGTTTAACTGGGCAGGACTATGGCTACACCTTC. It yields the protein CASSLTGQDYGYTF.

The chain is built from TRBV28 and TRBJ1-5; 8 bases agree with TRBD1. CDR3 length: 14 amino acids. V shed 1 base and J 6 bases; nucleotides not matched to a gene: 2. Germline CDR1 reads MDHEN; CDR2 reads SYDVKM. The CDR3 DNA reads as TGTGCCAGCAGTTTATCAGGGGGCCTTCAGCCCCAGCATTTT. The encoded protein is CASSLSGGLQPQHF.

To note about this clone: The sample carries other DNA sequences with the same CDR3. The rearrangement joins TRBV10-2 to TRBJ1-4; D not certain. With 0 bases removed from V and 2 bases from J, the gap between germline ends came to 10 bases. CDR3 size: 16 residues. CDR1 is WSHSY and CDR2 is SAAADI in the germline V gene. The CDR3 spells CASSESRTGTNEKLFF. Written as DNA, the CDR3 is TGCGCCAGCAGTGAGTCGAGGACGGGGACTAATGAAAAACTGTTTTTT.

This clone was detected a few times. The rearrangement uses TRBV5-6 and TRBJ2-7, with D unresolved. CDR3 length: 13 residues. The germline V gene has CDR1 SGHDT and CDR2 YYEEEE. With 0 bases removed from V and 7 bases from J, the gap between germline ends came to 11 bases. The chain's CDR3 is CASSLENIGEQYF. CDR3 coding DNA: TGTGCCAGCAGCTTGGAGAACATTGGGGAGCAGTACTTC.

This chain joins TRBV5-1 and TRBJ2-7; 7 bases align to TRBD2. The CDR3 contains 15 residues. The germline gives CDR1 SGHRS, CDR2 YFSETQ. V was clipped by 0 bases and J by 2 bases; unmatched bases: 5. The CDR3 protein is CASSLGTSSAYEQYF. The CDR3 DNA reads as TGCGCCAGCAGCTTGGGGACTAGTAGCGCCTACGAGCAGTACTTC.

This chain uses TRBV7-2 with TRBJ2-3; TRBD2 aligns across 8 bases. This CDR3 spans 16 amino acids. The ends lost 2 bases at V and 3 bases at J; junction bases unmatched: 7. Germline V lookup: CDR1 SGHTA, CDR2 FQGNSA. The chain's CDR3 is CASSLLGSGATDTQYF. CDR3 DNA: TGTGCCAGCAGCTTACTGGGTAGCGGGGCAACAGATACGCAGTATTTT.

The chain has TRBV19 and TRBJ1-2; 10 nucleotides match TRBD1. Germline V gene data show CDR1 as LNHDA and CDR2 as SQIVND (reference sequence). Trimming removed 6 bases from V and 7 bases from J; junction bases left unmatched: 11. CDR3 length equals 15 residues. CDR3 protein: CASRPRDRGIGGYTF. CDR3 sequence (DNA): TGTGCCAGTAGGCCCCGGGACAGGGGAATCGGTGGCTACACCTTC.

J is TRBJ1-1 and V is TRBV2; D is unresolved. The CDR3 is 15 residues long. CDR1 is SNHLY, CDR2 FYNNEI, per germline. Trimming took 0 bases from V and 6 from J, leaving 14 bases between them. The CDR3, as DNA: TGTGCCAGCAGTGAAGCAGGACCGTGGGGTGCTGAAGCTTTCTTT. Its protein product is CASSEAGPWGAEAFF.

This chain uses TRBV10-2 with TRBJ1-1, with unresolved D. V was clipped by 0 bases and J by 5 bases, with 10 bases between them. The CDR3 spans 14 residues. Germline-derived CDR1 and CDR2 are WSHSY and SAAADI. The CDR3 region is CASSESGPGTEAFF. For the CDR3, the DNA is TGCGCCAGCAGTGAGTCAGGGCCGGGGACTGAAGCTTTCTTT.

V gene TRBV11-2 combines with J gene TRBJ2-2, with no clear D. Germline V lookup: CDR1 SGHAT, CDR2 FQNNGV. This CDR3 has 12 amino acids. Trimming stripped 6 bases from V and 6 bases from J, with 8 bases between. The CDR3 loop is CASRYPPGELFF. The CDR3 region has the DNA TGTGCCAGCAGATATCCCCCCGGGGAGCTGTTTTTT.

This clone was counted a single time. The chain employs TRBV28 and TRBJ2-7; TRBD1 agrees at 8 bases. Germline V CDR1 and CDR2: MDHEN, SYDVKM. Trimming took 3 bases from V and 0 from J; bases not matched to a gene: 1. The CDR3 has 14 residues. The DNA for the CDR3 is TGTGCCAGCAGTTTCCAGGGGGCCTCCTACGAGCAGTACTTC. Translating gives CASSFQGASYEQYF.

The chain joins TRBV5-1 to TRBJ2-3; 11 positions match TRBD2. The V gene's germline CDR1 is SGHRS and CDR2 YFSETQ. The CDR3 consists of 17 residues. Trimming at V came to 0 bases and at J to 0 bases, leaving 3 bases not matched to a gene. In nucleotides, the CDR3 is TGCGCCAGCAGCTTGGAGGCTAGCGGGGGGAGCACAGATACGCAGTATTTT. It encodes CASSLEASGGSTDTQYF.